This TCR beta chain was retrieved from a study of blood T cell repertoires in COVID-19. The assay was immunoSEQ multiplex PCR, and TCRdb's table has in-frame clones only and misses some. Found here are some 130,000 clones, 80% to 85% of them singletons; the top ten hold 5% to 7%. Germline CDR1 is SGDLS and CDR2 is YYNGEE. Unmatched junction bases numbered 4, after V lost 4 bases and J lost 4 bases. The CDR3 consists of 13 residues. In terms of age and location, participants ranged from about 18 to 89 years and lived in under 30 US areas. This TCR derives from a man in his forties with acute COVID-19. The rearrangement joins TRBV9 to TRBJ1-2, with 7 bases fitting TRBD1. The sequenced material came from PBMCs or T cells enriched from blood (not recorded which). In nucleotides, the CDR3 is TGTGCCAGCAGCCCTGGGACAGCCTATGGCTACACCTTC. Translating gives CASSPGTAYGYTF.